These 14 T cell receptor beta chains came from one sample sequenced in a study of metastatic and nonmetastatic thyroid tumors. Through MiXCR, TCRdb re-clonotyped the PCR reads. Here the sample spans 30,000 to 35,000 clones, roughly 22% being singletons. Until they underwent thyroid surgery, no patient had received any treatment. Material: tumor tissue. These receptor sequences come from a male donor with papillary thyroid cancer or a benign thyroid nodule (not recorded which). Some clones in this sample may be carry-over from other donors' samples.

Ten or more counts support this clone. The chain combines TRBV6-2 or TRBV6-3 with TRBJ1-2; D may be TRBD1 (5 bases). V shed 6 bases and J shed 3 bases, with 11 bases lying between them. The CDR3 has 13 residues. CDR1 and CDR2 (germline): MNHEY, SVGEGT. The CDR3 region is CASSPGTYYGYTF. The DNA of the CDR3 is TGTGCCAGCAGCCCCGGGACCTACTATGGCTACACCTTC.

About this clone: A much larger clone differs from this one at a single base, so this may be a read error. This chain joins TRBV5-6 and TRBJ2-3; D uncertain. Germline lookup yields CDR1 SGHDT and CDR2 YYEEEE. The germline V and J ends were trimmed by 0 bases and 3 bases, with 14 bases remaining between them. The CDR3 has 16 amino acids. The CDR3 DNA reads TGTGCCAGCAGCTTGGGTGTCAGTGTTGGGACAGATACGCAGTATTTT. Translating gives CASSLGVSVGTDTQYF. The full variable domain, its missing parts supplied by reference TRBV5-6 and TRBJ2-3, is DAGVTQSPTHLIKTRGQQVTLRCSPKSGHDTVSWYQQALGQGPQFIFQYYEEEERQRGNFPDRFSGHQFPNYSSELNVNALLLGDSALYLCASSLGVSVGTDTQYFGPGTRLTVL.

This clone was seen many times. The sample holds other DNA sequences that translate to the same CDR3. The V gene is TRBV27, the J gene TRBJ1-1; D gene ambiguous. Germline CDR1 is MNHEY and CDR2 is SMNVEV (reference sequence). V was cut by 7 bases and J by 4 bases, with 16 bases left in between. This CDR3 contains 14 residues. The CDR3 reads CASTRTGESTEAFF. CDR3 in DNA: TGTGCCAGCACCCGGACCGGGGAGAGCACTGAAGCTTTCTTT.

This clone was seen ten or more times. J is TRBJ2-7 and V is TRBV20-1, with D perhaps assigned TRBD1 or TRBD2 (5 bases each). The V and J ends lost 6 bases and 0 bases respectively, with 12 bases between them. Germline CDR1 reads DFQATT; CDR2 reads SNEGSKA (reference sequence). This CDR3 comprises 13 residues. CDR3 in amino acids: CSAHGDGSYEQYF. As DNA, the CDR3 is TGCAGTGCCCACGGGGACGGCTCCTACGAGCAGTACTTC.

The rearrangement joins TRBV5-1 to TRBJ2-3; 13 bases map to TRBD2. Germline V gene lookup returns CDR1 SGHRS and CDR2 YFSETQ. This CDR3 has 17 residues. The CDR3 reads CSISPFTSGRDRDTQYF. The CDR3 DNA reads TGCTCCATCAGCCCCTTCACTAGCGGGAGGGACCGTGATACGCAGTATTTT.

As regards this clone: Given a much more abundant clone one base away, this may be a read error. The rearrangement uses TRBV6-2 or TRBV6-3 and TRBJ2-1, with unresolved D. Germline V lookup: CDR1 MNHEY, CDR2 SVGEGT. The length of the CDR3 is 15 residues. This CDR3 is CASSPLLTEYIEQFF. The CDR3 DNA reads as TGTGCCAGCAGCCCACTACTAACGGAATACATTGAGCAGTTCTTC.

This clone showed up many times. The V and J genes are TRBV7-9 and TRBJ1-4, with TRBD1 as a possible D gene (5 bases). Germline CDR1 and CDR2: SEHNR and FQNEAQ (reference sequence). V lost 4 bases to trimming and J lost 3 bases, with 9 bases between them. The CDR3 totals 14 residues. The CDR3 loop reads CASSWGISNEKLFF. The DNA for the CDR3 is TGTGCCAGCAGCTGGGGGATATCTAATGAAAAACTGTTTTTT.

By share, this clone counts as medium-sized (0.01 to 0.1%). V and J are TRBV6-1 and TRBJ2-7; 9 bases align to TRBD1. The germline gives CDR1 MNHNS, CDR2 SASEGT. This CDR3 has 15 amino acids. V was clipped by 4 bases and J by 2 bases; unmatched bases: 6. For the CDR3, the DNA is TGTGCCAGCAGTGTAGGGACAGGGTTCCCCTACGAGCAGTACTTC. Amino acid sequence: CASSVGTGFPYEQYF.

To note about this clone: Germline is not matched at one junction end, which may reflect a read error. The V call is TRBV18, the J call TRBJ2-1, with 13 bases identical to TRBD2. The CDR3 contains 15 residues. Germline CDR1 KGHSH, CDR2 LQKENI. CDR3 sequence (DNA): TGTGCCAACTCACCGGACGGACTAGCGGGAGACCCGCAGCTCTTC. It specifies CANSPDGLAGDPQLF.

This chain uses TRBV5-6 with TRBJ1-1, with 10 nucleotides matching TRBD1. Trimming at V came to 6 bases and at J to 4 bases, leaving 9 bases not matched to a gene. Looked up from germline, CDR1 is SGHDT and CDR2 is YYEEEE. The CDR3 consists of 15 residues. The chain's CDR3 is CASIETGGAGTEAFF. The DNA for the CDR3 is TGTGCCAGCATCGAGACAGGGGGCGCGGGCACTGAAGCTTTCTTT.

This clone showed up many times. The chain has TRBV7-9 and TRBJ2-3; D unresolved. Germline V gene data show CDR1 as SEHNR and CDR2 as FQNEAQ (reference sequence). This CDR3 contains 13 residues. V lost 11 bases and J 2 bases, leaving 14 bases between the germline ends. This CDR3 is CACQYVVTDTQYF. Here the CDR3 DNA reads TGTGCCTGTCAGTACGTAGTCACAGATACGCAGTATTTT.

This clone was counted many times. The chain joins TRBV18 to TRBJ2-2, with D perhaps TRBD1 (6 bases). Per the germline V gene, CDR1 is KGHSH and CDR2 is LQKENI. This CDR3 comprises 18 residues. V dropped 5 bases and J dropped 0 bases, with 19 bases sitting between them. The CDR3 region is CASSGLDSLSANTGELFF. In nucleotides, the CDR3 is TGTGCCAGCTCAGGCCTGGACAGCCTCTCCGCGAACACCGGGGAGCTGTTTTTT.

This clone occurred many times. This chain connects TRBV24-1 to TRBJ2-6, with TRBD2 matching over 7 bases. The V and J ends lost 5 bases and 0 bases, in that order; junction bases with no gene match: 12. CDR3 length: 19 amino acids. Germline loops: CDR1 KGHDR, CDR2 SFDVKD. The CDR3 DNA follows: TGTGCCACCAGTGGGAACTCTCCTAGCGGATACTCTGGGGCCAACGTCCTGACTTTC. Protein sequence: CATSGNSPSGYSGANVLTF.

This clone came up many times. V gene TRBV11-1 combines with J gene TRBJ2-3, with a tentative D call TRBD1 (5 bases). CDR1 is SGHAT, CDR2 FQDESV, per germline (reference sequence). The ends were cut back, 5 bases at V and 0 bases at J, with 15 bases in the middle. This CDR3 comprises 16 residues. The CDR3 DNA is TGTGCCAGCAGCACCTACGATGGACAAAGCACAGATACGCAGTATTTT. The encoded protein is CASSTYDGQSTDTQYF. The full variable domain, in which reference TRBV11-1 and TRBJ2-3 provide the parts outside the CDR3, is EAEVAQSPRYKITEKSQAVAFWCDPISGHATLYWYRQILGQGPELLVQFQDESVVDDSQLPKDRFSAERLKGVDSTLKIQPAELGDSAMYLCASSTYDGQSTDTQYFGPGTRLTVL.